This is a list of T cell receptor beta chains from one sample in a study of blood T cell repertoires in COVID-19. The assay was immunoSEQ multiplex PCR, and TCRdb's table has in-frame clones only and misses some. Seen here are a few hundred thousand clones, 75% to 90% observed once, and the top ten hold just over 8%. Sequenced: PBMCs or T cells enriched from blood (not recorded which). These receptors came from a woman aged 55-69 years who had recovered from COVID-19. CDR3s include the opening cysteine and the closing phenylalanine or tryptophan. The order of the fields is CDR3 protein, CDR3 DNA, clone size, J gene, V gene, D gene. D genes are given only for firm matches. Where a row states a size, it is once, few, many or the class of an expanded clone; other rows omit it.

CDR3aa: CASSEPNRAYNSPLHF
CDR3nt: TGTGCCAGCAGCGAACCGAACAGGGCTTATAATTCACCCCTCCACTTT
abundance: NA
j_gene: TRBJ1-6
v_gene: TRBV6-1
d_gene: NA

CDR3aa: CAISVDRADIQPQHF
CDR3nt: TGTGCCATCAGTGTCGACAGGGCGGACATTCAGCCCCAGCATTTT
abundance: NA
j_gene: TRBJ1-5
v_gene: TRBV10-3
d_gene: TRBD1

CDR3aa: CASSPRQGETEAFF
CDR3nt: TGTGCCAGCAGCCCCCGACAGGGGGAAACTGAAGCTTTCTTT
abundance: NA
j_gene: TRBJ1-1
v_gene: TRBV7-9
d_gene: TRBD1

CDR3aa: CASSQDGGLTGNQPQHF
CDR3nt: TGTGCCAGCAGCCAAGATGGGGGCCTGACCGGCAATCAGCCCCAGCATTTT
abundance: NA
j_gene: TRBJ1-5
v_gene: TRBV4-2
d_gene: NA

CDR3aa: CASSESRLAANEQFF
CDR3nt: TGCGCCAGCAGTGAGTCGAGACTAGCGGCCAATGAGCAGTTCTTC
abundance: NA
j_gene: TRBJ2-1
v_gene: TRBV10-1
d_gene: TRBD2

CDR3aa: CASSLESGGSYNEQFF
CDR3nt: TGTGCCAGCAGCTTAGAAAGCGGAGGCTCCTACAATGAGCAGTTCTTC
abundance: NA
j_gene: TRBJ2-1
v_gene: TRBV11-3
d_gene: NA

CDR3aa: CAISERQGDPSPLHF
CDR3nt: TGTGCCATCAGTGAGCGACAGGGGGACCCATCACCCCTCCACTTT
abundance: once
j_gene: TRBJ1-6
v_gene: TRBV10-3
d_gene: TRBD1

CDR3aa: CASSMGTGGGEQFF
CDR3nt: TGTGCCAGTAGTATGGGGACAGGGGGAGGTGAGCAGTTCTTC
abundance: NA
j_gene: TRBJ2-1
v_gene: TRBV19
d_gene: TRBD1

CDR3aa: CASSQGGTGNTIYF
CDR3nt: TGTGCCAGCTCGCAGGGGGGTACTGGAAACACCATATATTTT
abundance: NA
j_gene: TRBJ1-3
v_gene: TRBV3-1/TRBV3-2
d_gene: TRBD1

CDR3aa: CASSIRGASDTQYF
CDR3nt: TGTGCCAGTAGTATTCGCGGGGCCTCAGATACGCAGTATTTT
abundance: NA
j_gene: TRBJ2-3
v_gene: TRBV19
d_gene: NA

CDR3aa: CASRRADTQYF
CDR3nt: TGTGCCAGCAGACGAGCAGATACGCAGTATTTT
abundance: NA
j_gene: TRBJ2-3
v_gene: TRBV6-5
d_gene: NA

CDR3aa: CASSWAGTDTQYF
CDR3nt: TGTGCCAGCAGCTGGGCGGGGACAGATACGCAGTATTTT
abundance: NA
j_gene: TRBJ2-3
v_gene: TRBV7-2
d_gene: NA

CDR3aa: CASSRDTNEKLFF
CDR3nt: TGCGCCAGCAGCCGCGACACAAATGAAAAACTGTTTTTT
abundance: NA
j_gene: TRBJ1-4
v_gene: TRBV5-1
d_gene: NA

CDR3aa: CAWSIGGNQPQHF
CDR3nt: TGTGCCTGGAGTATCGGAGGGAATCAGCCCCAGCATTTT
abundance: NA
j_gene: TRBJ1-5
v_gene: TRBV30
d_gene: NA

CDR3aa: CASGLRTPNTGELFF
CDR3nt: TGTGCTAGTGGTCTCCGGACACCGAACACCGGGGAGCTGTTTTTT
abundance: NA
j_gene: TRBJ2-2
v_gene: TRBV12-5
d_gene: NA

CDR3aa: CASSPSGQPTGELFF
CDR3nt: TGTGCCAGCAGCCCCTCGGGTCAGCCCACCGGGGAGCTGTTTTTT
abundance: NA
j_gene: TRBJ2-2
v_gene: TRBV7-2
d_gene: NA

CDR3aa: CASSLGDREIYGYTF
CDR3nt: TGCGCCAGCAGCTTGGGGGACAGGGAGATCTATGGCTACACCTTC
abundance: NA
j_gene: TRBJ1-2
v_gene: TRBV5-1
d_gene: TRBD1

CDR3aa: CASSEGLAGGRGYF
CDR3nt: TGTGCCAGCAGTGAGGGACTAGCGGGGGGCCGTGGGTACTTC
abundance: NA
j_gene: TRBJ2-4
v_gene: TRBV2
d_gene: TRBD2

CDR3aa: CASSLWLVRRESYNEQFF
CDR3nt: TGTGCCAGCAGCTTATGGCTCGTGCGGCGGGAGTCCTACAATGAGCAGTTCTTC
abundance: NA
j_gene: TRBJ2-1
v_gene: TRBV7-2
d_gene: TRBD2

CDR3aa: CASTPSGTSYGYTF
CDR3nt: TGTGCCAGTACCCCAAGCGGGACATCCTATGGCTACACCTTC
abundance: few
j_gene: TRBJ1-2
v_gene: TRBV19
d_gene: NA

CDR3aa: CASSYSTGQTEAFF
CDR3nt: TGTGCCAGCAGTTACAGTACAGGACAAACTGAAGCTTTCTTT
abundance: NA
j_gene: TRBJ1-1
v_gene: TRBV6-5
d_gene: NA

CDR3aa: CASSSTGDFSYGYTF
CDR3nt: TGTGCCAGCAGCTCTACAGGGGATTTCTCCTATGGCTACACCTTC
abundance: NA
j_gene: TRBJ1-2
v_gene: TRBV6-5
d_gene: TRBD1

CDR3aa: CASSPDRGGGYTF
CDR3nt: TGTGCCAGCAGCCCCGACAGGGGCGGTGGCTACACCTTC
abundance: NA
j_gene: TRBJ1-2
v_gene: TRBV3-1/TRBV3-2
d_gene: TRBD1

CDR3aa: CASSGTLQGRNEKLFF
CDR3nt: TGCGCCAGCAGCGGGACATTACAGGGTCGAAATGAAAAACTGTTTTTT
abundance: NA
j_gene: TRBJ1-4
v_gene: TRBV5-1
d_gene: NA

CDR3aa: CASSLRPGLMSSGANVLTF
CDR3nt: TGTGCCAGCAGCCTTCGACCGGGACTGATGAGCTCTGGGGCCAACGTCCTGACTTTC
abundance: NA
j_gene: TRBJ2-6
v_gene: TRBV7-2
d_gene: NA

CDR3aa: CASSVLQGWFTIYF
CDR3nt: TGTGCCAGCAGTGTCTTACAGGGGTGGTTCACCATATATTTT
abundance: NA
j_gene: TRBJ1-3
v_gene: TRBV6-4
d_gene: TRBD1

CDR3aa: CASSLDRTEAFF
CDR3nt: TGTGCCAGCAGCTTAGATAGAACTGAAGCTTTCTTT
abundance: NA
j_gene: TRBJ1-1
v_gene: TRBV7-6
d_gene: NA

CDR3aa: CASSDWARAAEQFF
CDR3nt: TGTGCCAGCAGTGATTGGGCGAGGGCCGCTGAGCAGTTCTTC
abundance: few
j_gene: TRBJ2-1
v_gene: TRBV6-4
d_gene: NA

CDR3aa: CASSLKGLVYNEQFF
CDR3nt: TGTGCCAGCAGCTTGAAGGGACTAGTCTACAATGAGCAGTTCTTC
abundance: NA
j_gene: TRBJ2-1
v_gene: TRBV5-4
d_gene: TRBD2

CDR3aa: CASHGGGGMNTEAFF
CDR3nt: TGTGCCAGCCACGGCGGAGGAGGGATGAACACTGAAGCTTTCTTT
abundance: NA
j_gene: TRBJ1-1
v_gene: TRBV18
d_gene: NA

CDR3aa: CASSPRTALLAKNIQYF
CDR3nt: TGTGCCAGCAGCCCCCGGACAGCCCTGCTAGCCAAAAACATTCAGTACTTC
abundance: NA
j_gene: TRBJ2-4
v_gene: TRBV11-2
d_gene: NA

CDR3aa: CSAARGTEAFF
CDR3nt: TGCAGTGCTGCCCGAGGCACTGAAGCTTTCTTT
abundance: once
j_gene: TRBJ1-1
v_gene: TRBV20-1
d_gene: NA

CDR3aa: CASRKTGEAYGYTF
CDR3nt: TGTGCCAGCAGAAAAACAGGGGAGGCCTATGGCTACACCTTC
abundance: NA
j_gene: TRBJ1-2
v_gene: TRBV3-1/TRBV3-2
d_gene: TRBD1

CDR3aa: CASSLFPGINSPLHF
CDR3nt: TGTGCCAGCAGCTTATTTCCAGGAATTAATTCACCCCTCCACTTT
abundance: NA
j_gene: TRBJ1-6
v_gene: TRBV7-2
d_gene: NA

CDR3aa: CAWSVGQLNEKLFF
CDR3nt: TGTGCCTGGAGTGTAGGACAGTTAAATGAAAAACTGTTTTTT
abundance: once
j_gene: TRBJ1-4
v_gene: TRBV30
d_gene: NA

CDR3aa: CASSRLPGTGGKGLYGTTEAFF
CDR3nt: TGTGCCAGCTCACGACTACCCGGGACAGGGGGTAAAGGACTTTATGGGACCACTGAAGCTTTCTTT
abundance: NA
j_gene: TRBJ1-1
v_gene: TRBV18
d_gene: TRBD1

CDR3aa: CASSRSSSGRGGSGELFF
CDR3nt: TGCGCCAGCAGCCGATCCTCCTCGGGCAGGGGAGGGAGCGGGGAGCTGTTTTTT
abundance: NA
j_gene: TRBJ2-2
v_gene: TRBV4-1
d_gene: NA

CDR3aa: CASSPGLPYEQYF
CDR3nt: TGTGCCAGCAGCCCGGGTCTTCCCTACGAGCAGTACTTC
abundance: once
j_gene: TRBJ2-7
v_gene: TRBV2
d_gene: NA

CDR3aa: CASSQAGSNGGYTF
CDR3nt: TGCGCCAGCAGCCAGGCGGGAAGTAATGGCGGCTACACCTTC
abundance: NA
j_gene: TRBJ1-2
v_gene: TRBV4-1
d_gene: NA

CDR3aa: CASSQHGRTNEKLFF
CDR3nt: TGTGCCAGCAGCCAGCATGGCAGGACTAATGAAAAACTGTTTTTT
abundance: NA
j_gene: TRBJ1-4
v_gene: TRBV14
d_gene: NA

CDR3aa: CASSWGGPTNEKLFF
CDR3nt: TGCGCCAGCAGCTGGGGAGGGCCGACTAATGAAAAACTGTTTTTT
abundance: NA
j_gene: TRBJ1-4
v_gene: TRBV5-1
d_gene: NA

CDR3aa: CASSPYLQANTGELFF
CDR3nt: TGTGCCAGCTCACCCTACTTACAGGCGAACACCGGGGAGCTGTTTTTT
abundance: NA
j_gene: TRBJ2-2
v_gene: TRBV18
d_gene: NA

CDR3aa: CASSVGGSGAYNEQFF
CDR3nt: TGTGCCAGCAGCGTAGGGGGTAGCGGGGCCTACAATGAGCAGTTCTTC
abundance: NA
j_gene: TRBJ2-1
v_gene: TRBV9
d_gene: TRBD2

CDR3aa: CATSRVDSRGYTF
CDR3nt: TGTGCCACCAGCAGAGTGGACAGTCGCGGCTACACCTTC
abundance: NA
j_gene: TRBJ1-2
v_gene: TRBV15
d_gene: NA

CDR3aa: CASSPGVGGIGANVLTF
CDR3nt: TGCGCCAGCAGCCCCGGAGTCGGGGGAATTGGGGCCAACGTCCTGACTTTC
abundance: NA
j_gene: TRBJ2-6
v_gene: TRBV5-1
d_gene: NA

CDR3aa: CASSLQGNSGNTIYF
CDR3nt: TGTGCCAGCAGCCTCCAGGGGAACTCTGGAAACACCATATATTTT
abundance: few
j_gene: TRBJ1-3
v_gene: TRBV11-2
d_gene: NA

CDR3aa: CASSPGTGDTDTQYF
CDR3nt: TGCGCCAGCAGCCCGGGGACAGGGGACACAGATACGCAGTATTTT
abundance: NA
j_gene: TRBJ2-3
v_gene: TRBV5-1
d_gene: TRBD1

CDR3aa: CASSLHLTGPIEKLFF
CDR3nt: TGTGCCAGCAGCCTCCACCTAACAGGACCAATTGAAAAACTGTTTTTT
abundance: few
j_gene: TRBJ1-4
v_gene: TRBV7-9
d_gene: NA

CDR3aa: CASSLGQGLGEKLFF
CDR3nt: TGTGCCAGCAGCTTGGGACAGGGATTGGGTGAAAAACTGTTTTTT
abundance: NA
j_gene: TRBJ1-4
v_gene: TRBV7-2
d_gene: TRBD1

CDR3aa: CAWSVEGAGEKLFF
CDR3nt: TGTGCCTGGAGTGTTGAGGGGGCAGGTGAAAAACTGTTTTTT
abundance: NA
j_gene: TRBJ1-4
v_gene: TRBV30
d_gene: TRBD1

CDR3aa: CASSLDPGQEKLFF
CDR3nt: TGTGCCAGCAGCCTCGACCCGGGACAGGAAAAACTGTTTTTT
abundance: NA
j_gene: TRBJ1-4
v_gene: TRBV5-4
d_gene: TRBD1

CDR3aa: CASSLDYGSSNEKLFF
CDR3nt: TGTGCCAGCAGCTTAGACTATGGGTCGTCGAATGAAAAACTGTTTTTT
abundance: NA
j_gene: TRBJ1-4
v_gene: TRBV7-8
d_gene: NA